The 32 T cell receptor beta chains below all came from one sample that was sequenced in a study of spatial heterogeneity in lung cancer. TCRdb ran MiXCR on the 5' RACE reads and lists one entry per CDR3 protein. Of roughly 25,000 distinct CDR3 sequences in the sample, roughly 13% are singletons; the top ten hold roughly 26%. Specified time point: sample taken at primary tumor resection. The authors sequenced whole RNA from tumor, nontumor lung or frozen PBMC without sorting. The source was PBMCs, collected at surgery. The receptors come from a female donor with early-stage non-small cell lung cancer.

This clonotype was found many times. J is TRBJ2-7 and V is TRBV6-5; a possible D gene is TRBD2 (6 bases). Trimming removed 0 bases at V and 3 bases at J, with 12 bases between. In germline, CDR1 is MNHEY, CDR2 SVGAGI. CDR3 length: 15 amino acids. CDR3 sequence (DNA): TGTGCCAGCAGTTACTCTCAACGGGAGATCTACGAGCAGTACTTC. Amino acids: CASSYSQREIYEQYF.

The chain has TRBV29-1 and TRBJ2-7; TRBD2 might be the D (6 bases). V was cut by 6 bases and J by 3 bases, with 15 bases left in between. This CDR3 comprises 13 residues. Germline lookup yields CDR1 SQVTM and CDR2 ANQGSEA. CDR3 amino acids: CSVAGGAHYEQYF. In nucleotides, the CDR3 is TGCAGCGTGGCCGGCGGGGCCCACTACGAGCAGTACTTC.

The chain couples TRBV6-6 to TRBJ2-1; TRBD2 is a possible D gene (6 bases). The ends were cut back, 4 bases at V and 3 bases at J, with 13 bases in the middle. The CDR3 spans 15 residues. Germline V lookup: CDR1 MNHNY, CDR2 SVGAGI (reference sequence). CDR3 nucleotide sequence: TGTGCCAGCAGTTCCCCCGGAGGGATCTACAATGAGCAGTTCTTC. Translated, it gives CASSSPGGIYNEQFF.

This clonotype was found a few times. The V call is TRBV7-2, the J call TRBJ1-3; unclear D gene. Trimming removed 5 bases at V and 0 bases at J, with 11 bases between. The CDR3 totals 15 residues. CDR1 and CDR2 from the germline V gene are SGHTA and FQGNSA. CDR3 sequence reads: CASSHDVSSGNTIYF. In nucleotides, the CDR3 is TGTGCCAGCAGCCATGACGTTAGCTCTGGAAACACCATATATTTT. Based on the CDR3 plus reference TRBV7-2 and TRBJ1-3, the full variable domain is GAGVSQSPSNKVTEKGKDVELRCDPISGHTALYWYRQSLGQGLEFLIYFQGNSAPDKSGLPSDRFSAERTGGSVSTLTIQRTQQEDSAVYLCASSHDVSSGNTIYFGEGSWLTVV.

There are many counts of this clonotype. The rearrangement joins TRBV5-1 to TRBJ1-1; D unclear. Germline values: CDR1 SGHRS, CDR2 YFSETQ. Trimming removed 4 bases from V and 2 bases from J, with 15 bases in between. CDR3 length equals 15 residues. The CDR3 nucleotides are TGCGCCAGCAGCCCCCCCCTACCGGGAAACACTGAAGCTTTCTTT. This encodes CASSPPLPGNTEAFF. The full variable domain, in which reference TRBV5-1 and TRBJ1-1 provide the parts outside the CDR3, is KAGVTQTPRYLIKTRGQQVTLSCSPISGHRSVSWYQQTPGQGLQFLFEYFSETQRNKGNFPGRFSGRQFSNSRSEMNVSTLELGDSALYLCASSPPLPGNTEAFFGQGTRLTVV.

This clonotype was detected many times. The rearrangement links TRBV29-1 to TRBJ2-5, with D unresolved. Germline V gene data show CDR1 as SQVTM and CDR2 as ANQGSEA. This CDR3 comprises 13 residues. V gave up 6 bases and J gave up 5 bases, with 16 bases separating them. CDR3 sequence reads: CSVASSDSETQYF. CDR3 nucleotide sequence: TGCAGCGTAGCGTCATCAGACTCGGAGACCCAGTACTTC.

This clonotype occurred many times. The rearrangement joins TRBV7-9 to TRBJ1-4, with D perhaps TRBD1 (5 bases). V gave up 5 bases and J gave up 7 bases, with 14 bases separating them. CDR1 is SEHNR, CDR2 FQNEAQ, per germline (reference sequence). The CDR3 is 14 amino acids. In nucleotides, the CDR3 is TGTGCCAGCAGCCGGGGGTTTGGCTCTGAAAAACTGTTTTTT. Translating it yields CASSRGFGSEKLFF.

The chain is built from TRBV12-3 or TRBV12-4 and TRBJ2-5, with unresolved D. The length of the CDR3 is 10 residues. V lost 4 bases and J 4 bases, leaving 1 base between the germline ends. CDR3 amino acids: CASSSETQYF. CDR3 sequence (DNA): TGTGCCAGCAGTTCAGAGACCCAGTACTTC.

The V and J genes are TRBV30 and TRBJ2-7, with 10 bases identical to TRBD2. CDR3 length: 14 amino acids. V shed 0 bases, J shed 7 bases, and the junction held 6 bases outside the gene matches. In germline, CDR1 is GTSNPN, CDR2 SVGIG (reference sequence). CDR3 loop: CAWSVTGTSDEQYF. In DNA, the CDR3 is TGTGCCTGGAGTGTTACCGGGACTAGCGATGAGCAGTACTTC.

This clonotype was counted at least ten times. The chain couples TRBV12-3 or TRBV12-4 to TRBJ2-2, with a tentative D call TRBD1 (6 bases). CDR3 length: 12 residues. Deletions cut 1 base from V and 11 bases from J, with 8 bases between. The CDR3 region is CASSLGGRELFF. In DNA form, the CDR3 reads TGTGCCAGCAGTTTAGGGGGGCGCGAGCTGTTTTTT.

In this sample, this clonotype turned up many times. V usage is TRBV29-1 and J usage is TRBJ1-2; D uncertain. This CDR3 has 13 amino acids. Germline CDR1 and CDR2: SQVTM and ANQGSEA. V dropped 2 bases and J dropped 5 bases, with 12 bases sitting between them. The CDR3 loop reads CSVELGSIYGYTF. In nucleotides, the CDR3 is TGCAGCGTTGAACTGGGCTCGATTTATGGCTACACCTTC.

The V gene is TRBV5-1, the J gene TRBJ2-7; tentative D call: TRBD2 (5 bases). V lost 6 bases and J 1 base, leaving 8 bases between the germline ends. Germline CDR1 is SGHRS and CDR2 is YFSETQ. The CDR3 is made up of 12 amino acids. The CDR3 protein is CASNSGSYEQYF. CDR3 nucleotides: TGCGCCAGCAACAGCGGTTCCTACGAGCAGTACTTC.

V gene TRBV11-3 combines with J gene TRBJ2-2; 7 bases are a match to TRBD1. The V segment lost 5 bases and the J segment 0 bases; nucleotides outside the gene matches: 9. Germline V gives CDR1 SGHNT, CDR2 YENEEA. There are 17 residues in the CDR3. CDR3 amino acids: CASSRIPGTANTGELFF. CDR3 coding DNA: TGTGCCAGCAGCCGAATTCCCGGGACAGCGAACACCGGGGAGCTGTTTTTT.

This clonotype was recorded a few times. V is TRBV15 and J is TRBJ2-1; D is unclear. The CDR3 consists of 11 residues. The V gene's germline CDR1 is LNHNV and CDR2 YYDKDF (reference sequence). V lost 4 bases and J lost 7, with 5 bases in between. The CDR3 reads CATSKLNEQFF. The CDR3 coding sequence is TGTGCCACCAGCAAGCTAAATGAGCAGTTCTTC. Filled out from reference TRBV15 and TRBJ2-1, the complete variable domain reads DAMVIQNPRYQVTQFGKPVTLSCSQTLNHNVMYWYQQKSSQAPKLLFHYYDKDFNNEADTPDNFQSRRPNTSFCFLDIRSPGLGDTAMYLCATSKLNEQFFGPGTRLTVL.

This clonotype was seen ten or more times. The chain couples TRBV10-3 to TRBJ1-1; a possible D gene is TRBD1 (6 bases). This CDR3 is built from 15 residues. The ends were cut back, 3 bases at V and 6 bases at J, with 17 bases in the middle. Germline CDR1 is ENHRY and CDR2 is SYGVKD. CDR3 sequence: CAISDQHRVKSEAFF. The CDR3 nucleotides read TGTGCCATCAGTGACCAACACAGGGTGAAGTCTGAAGCTTTCTTT.

This clonotype was seen at least ten times. CDR3 loop: CASSIITGELFF. CDR3 in DNA: TGTGCCAGCAGCATAATCACCGGGGAGCTGTTTTTT. The V call is TRBV7-9, the J call TRBJ2-2; no clear D gene. The CDR3 totals 12 residues. Per germline, CDR1 SEHNR and CDR2 FQNEAQ (reference sequence). Between the trimmed V and J ends, which lost 5 bases and 4 bases, there was a span of 5 bases.

Of note for this clonotype: This may be a read error, as it is one base from a much larger clone. The chain uses TRBV12-3 or TRBV12-4 and TRBJ2-2; no clear D gene. The CDR3 covers 13 residues. The CDR3 region has the DNA TGTACCAGCTGCCCGACTTACACCGGGGAGCTGTTTTTT. Translation: CTSCPTYTGELFF.

This clonotype has at least ten counts. The V gene is TRBV19, the J gene TRBJ2-5; unclear D gene. The CDR3 is made up of 14 amino acids. Trimming removed 1 base at V and 5 bases at J, with 11 bases between. Per germline, CDR1 LNHDA and CDR2 SQIVND (reference sequence). As DNA, the CDR3 is TGTGCCAGTAGTATAGTGGTAGGGTCGGAGACCCAGTACTTC. Amino acids: CASSIVVGSETQYF.

The chain carries TRBV7-3 and TRBJ1-2; 8 bases align to TRBD1. This CDR3 is 14 amino acids long. Per germline, CDR1 SGHTA and CDR2 FQGTGA. The V segment lost 5 bases and the J segment 4 bases; nucleotides outside the gene matches: 6. In DNA, the CDR3 is TGTGCCAGCAGCCCAGGAACAGGGGGCTATGGCTACACCTTC. It specifies CASSPGTGGYGYTF.

In its sample, this clonotype was seen a few times. Given a much more abundant clone one base away, this may be a read error. This chain uses TRBV6-2 or TRBV6-3 with TRBJ2-1; D is uncertain. Germline values: CDR1 MNHEY, CDR2 SVGEGT. V was trimmed by 6 bases and J by 4 bases, leaving 4 bases between them. This CDR3 has 11 amino acids. The CDR3 coding sequence is TGTGCCAGCAGCCCTTACAATGAGCAGTTCTTC. Its translation is CASSPYNEQFF.

This clonotype was seen repeatedly, ten times or more. The chain joins TRBV29-1 to TRBJ1-1; D remains unclear. The CDR3 spans 9 residues. The germline gives CDR1 SQVTM, CDR2 ANQGSEA. V lost 3 bases to trimming and J lost 7 bases, with 3 bases between them. The CDR3 loop reads CSVDHEAFF. CDR3 DNA: TGCAGCGTTGATCATGAAGCTTTCTTT.

This clonotype was detected ten times or more. The chain combines TRBV28 with TRBJ2-2, with D possibly TRBD2 on 6 matching bases. CDR1 is MDHEN and CDR2 is SYDVKM in the germline V gene. Between the trimmed V and J ends, which lost 2 bases and 1 base, there was a span of 11 bases. This CDR3 comprises 16 residues. The CDR3 sequence: CASSLRERVNTGELFF. CDR3 bases: TGTGCCAGCAGTTTACGAGAGCGGGTGAACACCGGGGAGCTGTTTTTT.

This clonotype has at least ten counts. The chain is built from TRBV7-9 and TRBJ2-7; TRBD1 is a possible D gene (5 bases). The CDR3 totals 13 residues. The V end lost 5 bases, the J end lost 1 base, and 9 bases lay between the germline ends. Germline CDR1 reads SEHNR; CDR2 reads FQNEAQ (reference sequence). The CDR3 coding sequence is TGTGCCAGCAGCCACGACAGTTCCTACGAGCAGTACGTC. Its protein is CASSHDSSYEQYV.

At least ten counts were recorded for this clonotype. This rearrangement joins TRBV4-2 to TRBJ1-3; D is undetermined. CDR1 is LGHNA and CDR2 is YNFKEQ in the germline V gene. V was pared by 1 base and J by 2 bases, with 15 bases between. The CDR3 totals 17 residues. The DNA of the CDR3 is TGTGCCAGCAGCCAAGCCGATTCGGCAGGCCCTGGAAACACCATATATTTT. Amino acids: CASSQADSAGPGNTIYF.

This clonotype was detected only a few times. The chain is built from TRBV30 and TRBJ1-4; D possibly corresponds to TRBD1 (6 bases). Germline values: CDR1 GTSNPN, CDR2 SVGIG (reference sequence). The CDR3 is 15 residues long. Trimming removed 4 bases at V and 8 bases at J, with 20 bases between. As DNA, the CDR3 is TGTGCCTGGATGGATCCGGGGGGCGCGGGAGAAAAACTGTTTTTT. Protein: CAWMDPGGAGEKLFF.

This clonotype was picked up many times. This chain uses TRBV6-5 with TRBJ2-3; 8 bases are a match to TRBD2. Germline V lookup: CDR1 MNHEY, CDR2 SVGAGI. The J segment lost 1 base and the V segment lost 7 bases, leaving 10 bases of the junction unmatched. CDR3 length: 16 residues. As DNA, the CDR3 is TGTGCCAGCAACTCGCTGGGAGCGGGGGGCACAGATACGCAGTATTTT. Translated: CASNSLGAGGTDTQYF.

This clonotype turned up a few times. V usage is TRBV14 and J usage is TRBJ1-2; D gene ambiguous. The germline V gene encodes CDR1 SGHDN and CDR2 FVKESK. The CDR3 consists of 13 residues. The V end lost 0 bases, the J end lost 4 bases, and 6 bases lay between the germline ends. CDR3 in amino acids: CASSQELLYGYTF. CDR3 DNA: TGTGCCAGCAGCCAAGAGTTGCTCTATGGCTACACCTTC. Looking up the rest from reference TRBV14 and TRBJ1-2 gives the full variable domain: EAGVTQFPSHSVIEKGQTVTLRCDPISGHDNLYWYRRVMGKEIKFLLHFVKESKQDESGMPNNRFLAERTGGTYSTLKVQPAELEDSGVYFCASSQELLYGYTFGSGTRLTVV.

This clonotype was picked up a small number of times. The V call is TRBV29-1, the J call TRBJ2-4; 7 bases match TRBD1. Germline CDR1 is SQVTM and CDR2 is ANQGSEA. This CDR3 contains 11 residues. V trimming: 4 bases; J trimming: 12 bases; junction bases outside the gene matches: 6. CDR3 sequence (DNA): TGCAGCGTTGGGGACAGTTGGGCTCAGTACTTC. It specifies CSVGDSWAQYF.

This clonotype was observed many times. The V gene is TRBV5-6, the J gene TRBJ2-5; TRBD2 matches at 8 bases. This CDR3 has 15 residues. Germline lookup yields CDR1 SGHDT and CDR2 YYEEEE. After removal of 0 bases from V and 5 bases from J, the junction contained 6 bases not matched to a gene. Here the CDR3 DNA reads TGTGCCAGCAGCTTGGTCGGGAGGGCTTTTGAGACCCAGTACTTC. Amino acid sequence: CASSLVGRAFETQYF. The full variable domain, its missing parts supplied by reference TRBV5-6 and TRBJ2-5, is DAGVTQSPTHLIKTRGQQVTLRCSPKSGHDTVSWYQQALGQGPQFIFQYYEEEERQRGNFPDRFSGHQFPNYSSELNVNALLLGDSALYLCASSLVGRAFETQYFGPGTRLLVL.

Many counts were recorded for this clonotype. The rearrangement links TRBV5-1 to TRBJ1-4; no definite D call. Germline V lookup: CDR1 SGHRS, CDR2 YFSETQ. Trimming stripped 3 bases from V and 0 bases from J, with 12 bases between. The CDR3 totals 16 residues. Written as DNA, the CDR3 is TGCGCCAGCAGCTCAGACGGGCGTGCAACTAATGAAAAACTGTTTTTT. This sequence encodes CASSSDGRATNEKLFF. The entire variable domain, with the rest obtained from reference TRBV5-1 and TRBJ1-4, is as follows: KAGVTQTPRYLIKTRGQQVTLSCSPISGHRSVSWYQQTPGQGLQFLFEYFSETQRNKGNFPGRFSGRQFSNSRSEMNVSTLELGDSALYLCASSSDGRATNEKLFFGSGTQLSVL.

This clonotype has a handful of counts. The rearrangement uses TRBV28 and TRBJ1-5; 7 positions agree with TRBD1. The CDR3 contains 15 residues. Germline V gene data show CDR1 as MDHEN and CDR2 as SYDVKM. V trimming: 2 bases; J trimming: 5 bases; junction bases outside the gene matches: 6. The CDR3 region is CASSLVQGGHQPQHF. Here the CDR3 DNA reads TGTGCCAGCAGTTTAGTGCAGGGGGGGCATCAGCCCCAGCATTTT.

This clonotype was detected many times. The CDR3 DNA reads TGTGCCAGCAGTGCGGGACTTAACACAGATACGCAGTATTTT. This codes for CASSAGLNTDTQYF. V and J are TRBV7-2 and TRBJ2-3; weak D call: TRBD2 (6 bases). CDR3 length: 14 residues. Trimming removed 6 bases at V and 2 bases at J, with 12 bases between. Germline assignment: CDR1 SGHTA and CDR2 FQGNSA.